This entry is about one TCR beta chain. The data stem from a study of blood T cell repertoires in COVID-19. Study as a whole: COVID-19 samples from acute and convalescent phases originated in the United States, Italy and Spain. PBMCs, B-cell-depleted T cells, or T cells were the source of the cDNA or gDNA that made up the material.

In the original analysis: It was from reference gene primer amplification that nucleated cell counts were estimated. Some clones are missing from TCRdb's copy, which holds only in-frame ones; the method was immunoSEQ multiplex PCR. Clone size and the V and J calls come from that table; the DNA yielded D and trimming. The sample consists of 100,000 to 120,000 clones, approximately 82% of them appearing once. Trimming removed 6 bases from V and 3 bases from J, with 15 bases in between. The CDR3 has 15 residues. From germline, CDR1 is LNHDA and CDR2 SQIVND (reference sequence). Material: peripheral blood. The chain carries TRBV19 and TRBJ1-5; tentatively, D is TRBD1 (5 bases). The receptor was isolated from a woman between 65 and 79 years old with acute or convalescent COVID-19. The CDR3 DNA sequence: TGTGCCAGTAGCCTCCAGGGTGTTAACAATCAGCCCCAGCATTTT. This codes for CASSLQGVNNQPQHF.